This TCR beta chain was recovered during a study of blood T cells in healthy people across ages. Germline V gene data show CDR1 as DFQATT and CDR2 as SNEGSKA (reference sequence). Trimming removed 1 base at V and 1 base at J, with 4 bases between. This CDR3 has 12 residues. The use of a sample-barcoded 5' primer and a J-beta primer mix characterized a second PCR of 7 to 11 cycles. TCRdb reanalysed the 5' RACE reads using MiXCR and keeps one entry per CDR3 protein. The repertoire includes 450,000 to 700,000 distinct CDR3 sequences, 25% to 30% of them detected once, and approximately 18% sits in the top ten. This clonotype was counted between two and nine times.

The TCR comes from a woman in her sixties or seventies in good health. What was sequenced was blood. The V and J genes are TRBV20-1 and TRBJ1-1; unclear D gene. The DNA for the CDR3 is TGCAGTGCTAGAGCTCCGAACACTGAAGCTTTCTTT. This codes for CSARAPNTEAFF.